This TCR beta chain was sequenced in a study of blood T cells in healthy people across ages. Trimming removed 0 bases from V and 10 bases from J, with 8 bases in between. This CDR3 is 12 amino acids long. Per germline, CDR1 SGDLS and CDR2 YYNGEE. This clonotype has a handful of counts. Primed by a sample-barcoded 5' primer and a J-beta primer mix, a second PCR proceeded for roughly 7 to 11 cycles. In TCRdb, the 5' RACE reads were re-called with MiXCR into one record per CDR3 protein. The data show more than 1 million distinct CDR3 sequences, over 35% seen once. Sequencing input: blood. The gene calls are TRBV9 and TRBJ2-1; D call uncertain. The source of this sequence is a woman in her fifties or sixties in good health. Here the CDR3 reads CASSVGTAEQFF. DNA for the CDR3: TGTGCCAGCAGCGTAGGCACGGCCGAGCAGTTCTTC. The whole variable domain, remainder taken from reference TRBV9 and TRBJ2-1, is DSGVTQTPKHLITATGQRVTLRCSPRSGDLSVYWYQQSLDQGLQFLIQYYNGEERAKGNILERFSAQQFPDLHSELNLSSLELGDSALYFCASSVGTAEQFFGPGTRLTVL.